This T cell receptor beta chain originates from a study of blood T cell repertoires in COVID-19 (dated by TCRdb to about 2020). Turning to the overall study: The collaborator samples originated in the United States, Italy and Spain and spanned the acute and convalescent phases of COVID-19. A de-identified subject ID, COVID-19 status, age in years and sex were almost always included in the sample metadata. The samples were drawn from two sources: the first 160 participants of the ongoing ImmuneRACE study, and 1,000 to 1,500 subjects contributed by 6 global collaborators. HLA class I and class II types, where available, came from metadata supplied by the sample provider rather than from assay-based typing. The material from the prospective study consisted of cDNA or gDNA derived from T cells, B-cell-depleted T cells, or PBMCs. A freely available public database, intended as a resource for researchers studying the immune response to SARS-CoV-2, is where the repertoires were released. Subjects who had been exposed to COVID-19, were actively infected with it, or had recovered from it provided the deeply sampled blood TCRbeta repertoires that made up the dataset. What the work shows at the level of the full study, not this receptor alone: Clinical and demographic metadata were provided uncurated, with the amount varying by source and participant.

Each collaborating institution followed its own protocols to collect whole blood in K2EDTA tubes. For TCRbeta analysis, collaborators shipped samples in one of three forms: frozen whole blood, isolated PBMCs, or DNA extracted from either of those sample types. TCRbeta CDR3 regions were amplified from genomic DNA by means of the immunoSEQ Assay, a bias-controlled multiplex PCR. The paper's processing steps were these. Nucleated cell counts per sample were estimated from amplification of reference gene primers within the assay. To quantify the absolute abundance of each unique TCRbeta CDR3 rearrangement, sequence reads were collapsed and filtered. For each sample, productive Simpson clonality was calculated as the square root of Simpson's diversity index over productive rearrangements. The immuneACCESS repertoire file appears here via TCRdb, limited to in-frame rearrangements. These files lack a portion of the clones; in checked studies, under half of the deficit traces to unresolved V genes, and the cause of the others is not known. The D gene and trimming were derived from the DNA, and the V and J assignments and clone size from that table. Here the sample has about 68,000 clones; approximately 79% occur a single time. Just under 10% of the sample lies in the top ten.

In the case of this clone: It lacks a known antigen. Within one base of it there is no much larger clone, and no base qualities were kept.

This TCR came from a woman aged 45-59 years with acute or convalescent COVID-19. What was sequenced was peripheral blood.

The base sequence is TGTGCCAGCAGTTTACTGGGACAGGGTAATGAAAAACTGTTTTTT. Its translation is CASSLLGQGNEKLFF. The sequence joins TRBV27 to TRBJ1-4, with 9 junctional bases fitting TRBD1. The CDR3 starts with the cysteine, ends with the phenylalanine, and has 15 residues. The DNA shown is the 45-base CDR3, in frame from base 1. Trimming accounts for 2 bases at V and 4 bases at J, while the number of junction bases matched to no gene is 2. From the germline V gene (reference sequence), CDR1 is MNHEY and CDR2 is SMNVEV.